A single sample is the source of the 29 T cell receptor beta chains below, sequenced in a study of blood T cell repertoires in COVID-19. The assay was immunoSEQ multiplex PCR, and TCRdb's table has in-frame clones only and misses some. Here the sample spans approximately 110,000 clones, 85% being singletons. The sample consisted of peripheral blood. These receptors all come from a man in his fifties or sixties with acute or convalescent COVID-19.

The chain is built from TRBV2 and TRBJ2-2; no clear D. The CDR3 covers 13 residues. Germline assignment: CDR1 SNHLY and CDR2 FYNNEI. The V gene lost 8 bases and the J gene lost 4 bases, with 11 bases spanning the gap. DNA for the CDR3: TGTGCCAGCGGTGGGTCGCGCACCGGGGAGCTGTTTTTT. It encodes CASGGSRTGELFF.

This clone was seen a handful of times. The J gene is TRBJ1-6, the V gene TRBV2; D may be TRBD1 (6 bases). The CDR3 contains 14 residues. CDR1 and CDR2 (germline): SNHLY, FYNNEI. Between the trimmed V and J ends, which lost 10 bases and 7 bases, there was a span of 17 bases. CDR3 in DNA: TGTGCCACACGGACAGCCCAGACCAATTCACCCCTCCACTTT. It yields the protein CATRTAQTNSPLHF.

The chain combines TRBV7-8 with TRBJ1-1; D remains ambiguous. Trimming took 5 bases from V and 8 from J, leaving 9 bases between them. This CDR3 region has 11 residues. The germline CDR1 and CDR2 sequences are SGHVS and FQNEAQ. DNA of the CDR3: TGTGCCAGCAGCACAGTAGTCGAAGCTTTCTTT. Amino acids: CASSTVVEAFF.

This clone was picked up one time. The chain links TRBV9 to TRBJ2-2; D perhaps matches TRBD2 (5 bases). The CDR3 consists of 16 residues. Trimming cost V 0 bases and J 0 bases, with 9 bases left between them. The germline V gene has CDR1 SGDLS and CDR2 YYNGEE. The CDR3 bases are TGTGCCAGCAGCGTAGGAGAGCGGACGAACACCGGGGAGCTGTTTTTT. Its protein product is CASSVGERTNTGELFF.

This clone showed up just once. The chain couples TRBV27 to TRBJ2-4; 8 bases line up with TRBD1. This CDR3 region has 16 residues. The germline V gene has CDR1 MNHEY and CDR2 SMNVEV (reference sequence). V lost 0 bases, J lost 6 bases, and 7 bases stayed unmatched. CDR3 DNA: TGTGCCAGCAGTTTATCGAATACAGGGGGAGGAAACATTCAGTACTTC. Protein sequence: CASSLSNTGGGNIQYF.

The CDR3 DNA reads TGTGCCAGCAGGGTCGGGATACGGTATGGAAACACCATATATTTT. This gives the protein CASRVGIRYGNTIYF. This chain connects TRBV6-5 to TRBJ1-3; D gene ambiguous. Germline CDR1 reads MNHEY; CDR2 reads SVGAGI. V was shortened by 6 bases and J by 3 bases, with 15 bases between the two germline ends. CDR3 size: 15 residues.

In nucleotides, the CDR3 is TGTGCCAGCTCACCTAGGGGCGCCTTGAACACTGAAGCTTTCTTT. Protein: CASSPRGALNTEAFF. V is TRBV18 and J is TRBJ1-1, with a tentative D call TRBD1 (5 bases). The V gene's germline CDR1 is KGHSH and CDR2 LQKENI. V was cut by 3 bases and J by 0 bases, with 11 bases left in between. The CDR3 extends over 15 amino acids.

CDR3 DNA: TGTGCCAGCAGCTTCACGGGAGTGGGCACAGATACGCAGTATTTT. This translates into CASSFTGVGTDTQYF. The chain joins TRBV7-9 to TRBJ2-3; weak D call: TRBD2 (6 bases). Deletions cut 3 bases from V and 1 base from J, with 11 bases between. This CDR3 is built from 15 residues. The germline V gene encodes CDR1 SEHNR and CDR2 FQNEAQ (reference sequence).

The genes are TRBV7-3 and TRBJ1-1; no definite D call. The CDR3 loop spans 13 amino acids. V was pared by 2 bases and J by 4 bases, with 8 bases between. Germline CDR1 reads SGHTA; CDR2 reads FQGTGA. DNA of the CDR3: TGTGCCAGCAGCTTAGTCCGGGGCACTGAAGCTTTCTTT. Protein: CASSLVRGTEAFF.

The chain couples TRBV30 to TRBJ2-1; TRBD2 agrees at 13 bases. Trimming removed 3 bases from V and 7 bases from J; junction bases left unmatched: 3. Germline V CDR1 and CDR2: GTSNPN, SVGIG (reference sequence). The CDR3 is 14 amino acids. The CDR3 region has the DNA TGTGCCTGGAGGACTAGCGGGGGGTTTAATGAGCAGTTCTTC. This gives the protein CAWRTSGGFNEQFF.

The chain joins TRBV10-2 to TRBJ1-1; D may be TRBD1 (5 bases). CDR1 is WSHSY, CDR2 SAAADI, per germline. The CDR3 runs 12 residues. V was shortened by 8 bases and J by 6 bases, with 13 bases between the two germline ends. The CDR3 is CASRDRLPEAFF. CDR3 DNA: TGCGCCAGCCGAGACAGATTACCTGAAGCTTTCTTT.

The chain recombines TRBV9 with TRBJ1-5; 8 bases align to TRBD1. J was trimmed by 5 bases and V by 3 bases; bases with no gene match: 4. The CDR3 runs to 14 residues. The germline V gene encodes CDR1 SGDLS and CDR2 YYNGEE. In DNA form, the CDR3 reads TGTGCCAGCAGCGCAGGACAGGGTTATCAGCCCCAGCATTTT. It is translated as CASSAGQGYQPQHF.

The gene calls are TRBV4-1 and TRBJ1-2, with 8 bases fitting TRBD1. The length of the CDR3 is 17 residues. CDR1 and CDR2 from the germline V gene are MGHRA and YSYEKL. Germline trimming cut 2 bases from V and 6 bases from J; bases unmatched to any gene: 14. This CDR3 is CASSQPTGGDRRNGYTF. CDR3 sequence (DNA): TGCGCCAGCAGCCAACCTACCGGTGGGGACAGGCGGAATGGCTACACCTTC.

The chain joins TRBV23-1 to TRBJ2-7; 7 nucleotides agree with TRBD1. Being an ORF, TRBV23-1 has a function that is uncertain. V trimming: 6 bases; J trimming: 5 bases; junction bases outside the gene matches: 10. This CDR3 region has 14 residues. In DNA form, the CDR3 reads TGCGCCAGCAGCCCCGACAGGGAACCCGACGAGCAGTACTTC. Translation gives CASSPDREPDEQYF.

This clone was seen a single time. The chain combines TRBV11-2 with TRBJ1-2; possibly TRBD1 for D (5 bases). CDR3 size: 12 residues. Trimming removed 1 base from V and 8 bases from J, with 8 bases in between. Germline assignment: CDR1 SGHAT and CDR2 FQNNGV. CDR3 loop: CASSLGRDGYTF. The CDR3 nucleotides are TGTGCCAGCAGCTTAGGGAGGGACGGCTACACCTTC.

The V gene is TRBV5-1, the J gene TRBJ2-7; perhaps TRBD1 as D (6 bases). Trimming pared 2 bases from V and 7 bases from J, leaving 13 bases between. This CDR3 contains 13 residues. Germline V gene sequence: CDR1 SGHRS, CDR2 YFSETQ. CDR3 DNA sequence: TGCGCCAGCAGCTTCCAGGACAGTGAGGAGCAGTACTTC. Translated: CASSFQDSEEQYF. The full variable domain, rest sourced from reference TRBV5-1 and TRBJ2-7, is KAGVTQTPRYLIKTRGQQVTLSCSPISGHRSVSWYQQTPGQGLQFLFEYFSETQRNKGNFPGRFSGRQFSNSRSEMNVSTLELGDSALYLCASSFQDSEEQYFGPGTRLTVT.

The J gene is TRBJ2-5, the V gene TRBV3-1 (or the pseudogene TRBV3-2); no reliable D call. Trimming stripped 0 bases from V and 2 bases from J, with 10 bases between. CDR1 is LGHDT, CDR2 YNNKEL, per germline (reference sequence). The CDR3 has 15 residues. CDR3 sequence: CASSQDWAEQETQYF. The CDR3 nucleotides are TGTGCCAGCAGCCAAGATTGGGCAGAACAAGAGACCCAGTACTTC.

This chain uses TRBV7-2 with TRBJ2-1; D gene ambiguous. This CDR3 region has 13 residues. V was pared by 5 bases and J by 7 bases, with 12 bases between. Germline V gene lookup returns CDR1 SGHTA and CDR2 FQGNSA. CDR3 bases: TGTGCCAGCAGCGTGGCCTTATTGAATGAGCAGTTCTTC. Protein: CASSVALLNEQFF.

The chain carries TRBV6-5 and TRBJ1-5, with D maybe TRBD1 (6 bases). Trimming took off 4 bases at V and 4 bases at J, with 11 bases between the two ends. The CDR3 is 14 residues long. From germline, CDR1 is MNHEY and CDR2 SVGAGI. The CDR3 coding sequence is TGTGCCAGCAGTTCCGCTGACAGGAATCAGCCCCAGCATTTT. It yields the protein CASSSADRNQPQHF.

This clone has just one count. V gene TRBV24-1 combines with J gene TRBJ2-1, with TRBD1 as a possible D gene (5 bases). CDR3 size: 13 residues. Trimming removed 4 bases at V and 7 bases at J, with 10 bases between. Germline lookup yields CDR1 KGHDR and CDR2 SFDVKD. CDR3: CATSDTNRNEQFF. The CDR3 nucleotides are TGTGCCACCAGTGACACAAACAGGAATGAGCAGTTCTTC.

CDR3 loop: CSASFNEKLFF. CDR3 in DNA: TGCAGTGCTAGCTTCAATGAAAAACTGTTTTTT. The rearrangement joins TRBV20-1 to TRBJ1-4; the D is unclear. The CDR3 sequence is 11 residues long. CDR1 and CDR2 (germline): DFQATT, SNEGSKA (reference sequence). V was trimmed by 3 bases and J by 5 bases, leaving 4 bases between them.

This chain connects TRBV2 to TRBJ1-2; D is ambiguous. CDR1 and CDR2 from the germline V gene are SNHLY and FYNNEI. V lost 6 bases to trimming and J lost 2 bases, with 13 bases between them. This CDR3 is built from 14 residues. The CDR3 here is CASRSEAANYGYTF. As DNA, the CDR3 is TGTGCCAGCAGGAGCGAGGCGGCGAACTATGGCTACACCTTC.

This clone was detected only once. The chain recombines TRBV10-2 with TRBJ1-1; maybe TRBD1 (5 bases). V was pared by 8 bases and J by 3 bases, with 13 bases between. The CDR3 runs 13 residues. The germline gives CDR1 WSHSY, CDR2 SAAADI. The DNA for the CDR3 is TGCGCCAGCGTCCCAGGGTTGGACACTGAAGCTTTCTTT. Its protein is CASVPGLDTEAFF.

The chain combines TRBV9 with TRBJ1-3, with D unresolved. Per the germline V gene, CDR1 is SGDLS and CDR2 is YYNGEE. CDR3 length: 13 residues. V was pared by 5 bases and J by 4 bases, with 10 bases between. The CDR3 nucleotides read TGTGCCAGCAGGGCAGTGGAGGGAAACACCATATATTTT. Its protein product is CASRAVEGNTIYF.

V and J are TRBV5-4 and TRBJ2-3, with D perhaps TRBD1 (5 bases). V lost 0 bases to trimming and J lost 3 bases, with 5 bases between them. The CDR3 consists of 13 residues. Germline V CDR1 and CDR2: SGHNT, YYREEE (reference sequence). The CDR3 spells CASSLDRTDTQYF. CDR3 sequence (DNA): TGTGCCAGCAGCTTGGACAGGACAGATACGCAGTATTTT.

In its sample, this clone was seen once. The CDR3 spells CASRGGLAYEQYF. DNA of the CDR3: TGTGCCAGTAGGGGGGGTCTGGCCTACGAGCAGTACTTC. The chain recombines TRBV19 with TRBJ2-7; D might be TRBD2 (6 bases). V lost 6 bases to trimming and J lost 2 bases, with 11 bases between them. In germline, CDR1 is LNHDA, CDR2 SQIVND (reference sequence). This CDR3 is built from 13 residues. The full variable domain, rest sourced from reference TRBV19 and TRBJ2-7, is DGGITQSPKYLFRKEGQNVTLSCEQNLNHDAMYWYRQDPGQGLRLIYYSQIVNDFQKGDIAEGYSVSREKKESFPLTVTSAQKNPTAFYLCASRGGLAYEQYFGPGTRLTVT.

V is TRBV7-6 and J is TRBJ2-5; 12 positions match TRBD2. Per the germline V gene, CDR1 is SGHVS and CDR2 is FNYEAQ. The CDR3 extends over 18 amino acids. V lost 5 bases, J lost 5 bases, and 15 bases stayed unmatched. The CDR3 loop reads CASSIKPRTSGEGETQYF. CDR3 nucleotide sequence: TGTGCCAGCAGCATAAAACCGCGGACTAGCGGGGAGGGGGAGACCCAGTACTTC.

This clone has only one observation. The J gene is TRBJ1-2, the V gene TRBV24-1; unclear D gene. Germline values: CDR1 KGHDR, CDR2 SFDVKD. The CDR3 has 14 amino acids. The V end lost 1 base, the J end lost 8 bases, and 13 bases lay between the germline ends. Written as DNA, the CDR3 is TGTGCCACCAGTGATTTCCGGGAATTAGAGGGCTACACCTTC. The encoded protein is CATSDFRELEGYTF.

This chain joins TRBV9 and TRBJ2-7; 7 bases are shared with TRBD1. V was clipped by 2 bases and J by 6 bases; unmatched bases: 8. CDR3 length: 14 amino acids. CDR1 SGDLS and CDR2 YYNGEE come from the germline V gene. The CDR3 region has the DNA TGTGCCAGCAGCGTTTCCGTCCCAGGGGGCGAGCAGTACTTC. Amino acids: CASSVSVPGGEQYF. The full variable domain, completed using reference TRBV9 and TRBJ2-7, is DSGVTQTPKHLITATGQRVTLRCSPRSGDLSVYWYQQSLDQGLQFLIQYYNGEERAKGNILERFSAQQFPDLHSELNLSSLELGDSALYFCASSVSVPGGEQYFGPGTRLTVT.